This entry describes one TCR beta chain. The specificity of this receptor is unknown. No base-level quality is on record; no much larger clone is a single base apart. Explained via the paper, the time point label denotes: baseline before first vaccination. Samples from vaccinated people were obtained from the UK trials COV001 and COV002, which included a single-blind randomized controlled phase 2/3 trial of AZD1222 (ChAdOx1 nCoV-19) in healthy adults. Trial participant PBMC samples were collected at day 0 and day 28 after the second dose for TCRbeta chain sequencing. The CDR3 regions of human TCRbeta chains were analyzed by immunosequencing. The study's processing was this. TCRs in the repertoires were compared against a reference library of SARS-CoV-2-specific TCRs that had been generated with the MIRA antigen-specificity platform. Breadth was defined as the fraction of unique TCRs that were SARS-CoV-2-associated, and depth was defined as the fraction of total T cells that were SARS-CoV-2-associated. Each spike-specific TCR was assigned to its reactive spike region and to a CD4 or CD8 class using the MIRA data. Log10-transformed breadth and depth values were compared by one-way ANOVA with Sidak's multiple comparisons tests. TCRdb limited this immuneACCESS table to in-frame rearrangements with V and J called. A share of clones is missing; checked studies link under half to unresolved V genes, and the rest is unexplained. V and J calls and clone size are given by that table; D and trimming were obtained from the DNA. The sample table contains roughly 100,000 clones; only one count was recorded for about 90% of them. 16% of the sample lies in the top ten.

The CDR3 measures 16 amino acids from cysteine to phenylalanine. Only the CDR3 part of the read is kept: 48 bases, read in frame from the first base. This sample is part of a study of T cell responses to AZD1222 COVID-19 vaccine (dated by TCRdb to about 2021). For the wider study: AZD1222 recipients given second doses at about 4 weeks or at about 12 weeks were pooled, since spike-specific TCR depth and breadth were not found to differ between the two schedules. A total of 230 to 250 trial participants underwent TCR sequencing, of whom approximately 200 had received two doses of AZD1222 and roughly 26 had received two doses of the MenACWY control vaccine. Trial participants were enrolled by age into 18-55, 56-69 and 70-plus year subgroups, with approximately 160, 26 and 62 TCR-sequenced participants respectively.

The research as a whole found: Participants were mostly white British and included more females than males, and it was suggested by the authors that clonal diversity may have been underestimated. The vaccine-associated CD4 TCRs covered the entire spike protein, and the dominant responses fell in regions 160-218 and 743-854. Reportedly, close to half of the unique spike-specific TCRs recognized epitopes lying outside the regions that are mutated in the B.1.351 and B.1.1.7 variants. Conclusions about previously exposed vaccinees are limited, since just a handful of AZD1222 recipients were seropositive for SARS-CoV-2 at baseline. No day 14 peak-response samples were available, so repertoires were characterized only after the peak T cell response. The 56-69-year group was small, and its depth increase did not reach significance, likely because of low power. After two AZD1222 doses, both the breadth and the depth of spike-specific TCRs were significantly higher than at day 0 and than in MenACWY recipients.

This clonotype was sampled from an adult in good health. Rearrangement joined TRBV21-1 to TRBJ2-2. TRBV21-1 is a known pseudogene. The sequencing used peripheral blood, collected on day 0 of AZD1222 vaccination. The CDR3 loop reads CASSKGRGDGTGELFF. In nucleotides, the sequence is TGTGCCAGCAGCAAGGGTAGGGGGGACGGGACCGGGGAGCTGTTTTTT.